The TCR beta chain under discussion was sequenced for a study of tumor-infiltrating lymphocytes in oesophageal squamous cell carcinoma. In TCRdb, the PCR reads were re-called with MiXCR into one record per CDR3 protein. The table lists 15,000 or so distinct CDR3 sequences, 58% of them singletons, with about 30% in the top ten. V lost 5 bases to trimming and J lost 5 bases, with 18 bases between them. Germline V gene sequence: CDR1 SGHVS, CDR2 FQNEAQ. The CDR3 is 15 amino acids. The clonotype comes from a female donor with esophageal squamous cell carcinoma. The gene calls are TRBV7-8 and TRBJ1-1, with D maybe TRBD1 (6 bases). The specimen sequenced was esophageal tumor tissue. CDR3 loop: CASSPSSRGGTEAFF. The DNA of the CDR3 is TGTGCCAGCAGCCCTAGTAGTAGGGGGGGTACTGAAGCTTTCTTT.